This is a list of T cell receptor beta chains from one sample in a study of CD8 T cells in Susac syndrome. One entry per CDR3 protein, called by TCRdb with MiXCR from the immunoSEQ multiplex PCR reads. The repertoire has about 200,000 distinct CDR3 sequences, over 85% of them found once; the top ten carry about 0.095%. The sample taken for sequencing was CD4+ T cells from PBMCs. The receptors originated from a human donor in good health. Both conserved end residues are part of each CDR3. Fields, in order: J gene, V gene, D gene, CDR3 protein, CDR3 DNA. D genes are given only for firm matches.

TRBJ2-3,TRBV7-9,TRBD2,CASSLAELAGADTQYF,TGTGCCAGCAGCTTAGCGGAACTAGCGGGAGCGGATACGCAGTATTTT
TRBJ2-1,TRBV29-1,-,CSVEVAREQFF,TGCAGCGTTGAGGTAGCCAGAGAGCAGTTCTTC
TRBJ1-2,TRBV23-1,TRBD1,CARTPGQGDGYTF,TGCGCCAGAACCCCGGGACAGGGAGATGGCTACACCTTC
TRBJ1-1,TRBV29-1,-,CSVSWGNTEAFF,TGCAGCGTTTCCTGGGGGAACACTGAAGCTTTCTTT
TRBJ2-3,TRBV27,-,CASSASQGLGTDTQYF,TGTGCCAGCAGCGCCTCTCAGGGATTGGGCACAGATACGCAGTATTTT
TRBJ1-2,TRBV7-2,-,CASSLAGSTIYGYTF,TGTGCCAGCAGCTTGGCAGGTTCTACCATCTATGGCTACACCTTC
TRBJ2-3,TRBV2,TRBD2,CASRPGTSDGSTDTQYF,TGTGCCAGCAGGCCCGGGACTAGCGATGGAAGCACAGATACGCAGTATTTT
TRBJ2-2,TRBV6-4,TRBD1,CASSVTGTGGSGPGELFF,TGTGCCAGCAGTGTTACCGGGACAGGGGGCAGTGGTCCCGGGGAGCTGTTTTTT
TRBJ2-1,TRBV7-6,-,CASSLRDTYNEQFF,TGTGCCAGCAGCTTACGGGACACGTACAATGAGCAGTTCTTC
TRBJ2-5,TRBV7-7,-,CASSLGAGTETQYF,TGTGCCAGCAGCTTAGGGGCAGGGACGGAGACCCAGTACTTC
TRBJ2-3,TRBV7-8,-,CASSLARQNTDTQYF,TGTGCCAGCAGCTTAGCGCGGCAGAACACAGATACGCAGTATTTT